This TCR beta chain originates from a study of cytomegalovirus exposure and HLA in healthy donors. Study-wide results and caveats: Overall, approximately 180 TCR beta chains were annotated as cytomegalovirus-associated. It was reported that the classifier diagnosed cytomegalovirus status with high specificity and sensitivity in both the original and validation cohorts. Rare TCR sequences predominated, though certain public TCRs were found in many donors.

The CDR3 runs to 16 residues. After removal of 3 bases from V and 2 bases from J, the junction contained 4 bases not matched to a gene. The germline gives CDR1 LGHNA, CDR2 YNFKEQ. In regard to this clone: Its antigen is as yet unknown.

Clones were sequenced by immunoSEQ multiplex PCR, and TCRdb holds only the in-frame ones, with some missing. The sample has about 330,000 clones, just over 85% seen once. The clonotype was recovered from a woman between 18 and 30 years old in good health and CMV-seronegative. This sequence joins TRBV4-2 and TRBJ2-3, with 11 bases lining up with TRBD2. The sequencing sample was made of PBMCs. The CDR3 spells CASSQGLAELTDTQYF. DNA of the CDR3: TGTGCCAGCAGCCAGGGACTAGCGGAGCTCACAGATACGCAGTATTTT.